This TCR beta chain emerged from a study of control samples from healthy donors and cancer patients. Profiled with immunoSEQ multiplex PCR; TCRdb holds only in-frame clones, not every one. The sample holds almost 85,000 clones, roughly 88% seen once. The V gene end was trimmed by 1 base and the J gene end by 10 bases; junction bases not matched to a gene: 8. This CDR3 comprises 16 residues. Germline V gene sequence: CDR1 SGHNT, CDR2 YENEEA. The genes are TRBV11-3 and TRBJ2-1, with 12 bases that match TRBD1. The sequence came from a man between 60 and 75 years old with head and neck cancer. What was sequenced was PBMCs. The DNA for the CDR3 is TGTGCCAGCAGCTTAGGGGCTGGGACAGGGGGCAAAGAGCAGTTCTTC. Translating it yields CASSLGAGTGGKEQFF.